The 21 T cell receptor beta chains presented below share a single source sample, sequenced in a study of T cells after yellow fever vaccination. Each CDR3 protein gets one entry after TCRdb re-called the 5' RACE reads with MiXCR. The table has hundreds of thousands of distinct CDR3 sequences, about 19% seen once; the top ten hold roughly an eighth. Sequenced material: PBMCs, taken 15 days after the yellow fever booster vaccination. The receptors shown here come from a man aged 25-40 years who received the YFV17D yellow fever vaccine.

Only a few counts were recorded for this clonotype. The genes are TRBV5-1 and TRBJ1-2; the match to TRBD1 covers 10 bases. Germline trimming cut 2 bases from V and 8 bases from J; bases unmatched to any gene: 9. There are 15 residues in the CDR3. Looked up from germline, CDR1 is SGHRS and CDR2 is YFSETQ. The CDR3 sequence: CASSLETGGARGYTF. CDR3 DNA sequence: TGCGCCAGCAGCTTAGAGACAGGGGGCGCCCGGGGCTACACCTTC.

This clonotype was seen a handful of times. The genes are TRBV4-3 and TRBJ1-6; TRBD1 might be the D (5 bases). Germline CDR1 LGHNA, CDR2 YSLEER. Trimming removed 2 bases at V and 10 bases at J, with 15 bases between. CDR3 length: 15 residues. The CDR3 sequence is CASSQFQGRESPLHF. The DNA for the CDR3 is TGCGCCAGCAGCCAATTCCAGGGCCGGGAATCACCCCTCCACTTT.

The chain joins TRBV4-3 to TRBJ2-7; no clear D gene. The germline CDR1 and CDR2 sequences are LGHNA and YSLEER. This CDR3 has 14 residues. Trimming left V 2 bases short and J 3 bases short, with 11 bases between. Written as DNA, the CDR3 is TGCGCCAGCAGCCAATCACGGCTAGACTACGAGCAGTACTTC. Its protein product is CASSQSRLDYEQYF.

This clonotype has just one count. The J gene is TRBJ2-1, the V gene TRBV29-1; possible D gene TRBD1, 6 bases. Germline CDR1 is SQVTM and CDR2 is ANQGSEA. Trimming pared 0 bases from V and 4 bases from J, leaving 19 bases between. This CDR3 has 17 residues. CDR3 amino acids: CSVEDDPSGQVYNEQFF. CDR3 nucleotide sequence: TGCAGCGTTGAAGATGATCCCTCGGGACAAGTATACAATGAGCAGTTCTTC.

CDR3 region: CASSESEREGLDTQYF. The CDR3 nucleotides read TGTGCCAGCAGTGAATCCGAGCGGGAGGGCCTAGATACGCAGTATTTT. The chain links TRBV25-1 to TRBJ2-3; 10 bases match TRBD2. This CDR3 is built from 16 residues. After removal of 1 base from V and 5 bases from J, the junction contained 6 bases not matched to a gene. Germline CDR1 reads MGHDK; CDR2 reads SYGVNS.

This clonotype was counted a few times. V usage is TRBV12-3 or TRBV12-4 and J usage is TRBJ2-3; no clear D. Trimming stripped 1 base from V and 0 bases from J, with 5 bases between. The CDR3 is 14 amino acids. This chain's CDR3 is CASSLGSSTDTQYF. CDR3 nucleotides: TGTGCCAGCAGTTTAGGGTCCAGCACAGATACGCAGTATTTT.

The chain uses TRBV12-3 or TRBV12-4 and TRBJ2-3, with D maybe TRBD2 (6 bases). CDR3 length: 17 amino acids. V was cut by 5 bases and J by 1 base, with 19 bases left in between. Here the CDR3 reads CASSPILGGGRTDTQYF. In DNA, the CDR3 is TGTGCCAGCAGTCCGATCCTCGGGGGAGGACGCACAGATACGCAGTATTTT.

The V and J genes are TRBV9 and TRBJ2-4; 9 bases are shared with TRBD1. The junction had 2 bases not matched to a gene; V was cut back by 3 bases and J by 4 bases. This CDR3 spans 14 amino acids. Germline-derived CDR1 and CDR2 are SGDLS and YYNGEE. CDR3 amino acids: CASSEGQGKNIQYF. The DNA of the CDR3 is TGTGCCAGCAGCGAAGGACAGGGGAAAAACATTCAGTACTTC.

The chain uses TRBV6-1 and TRBJ2-1; weak D call: TRBD2 (5 bases). Germline V gene lookup returns CDR1 MNHNS and CDR2 SASEGT. This CDR3 has 13 residues. V was pared by 6 bases and J by 7 bases, with 13 bases between. The CDR3 sequence: CASSRGSWNEQFF. The CDR3 bases are TGTGCCAGCAGCCGGGGTTCCTGGAATGAGCAGTTCTTC.

The table lists this clonotype with a few counts. This chain joins TRBV7-8 and TRBJ2-5; possible D gene TRBD1, 6 bases. V lost 0 bases and J 5 bases, leaving 13 bases between the germline ends. Germline lookup yields CDR1 SGHVS and CDR2 FQNEAQ. This CDR3 has 15 residues. DNA for the CDR3: TGTGCCAGCAGCTTAGCCTGGACAGCGAGGGAGACCCAGTACTTC. Amino acids: CASSLAWTARETQYF. The complete variable domain, with remaining parts taken from reference TRBV7-8 and TRBJ2-5, reads GAGVSQSPRYKVAKRGQDVALRCDPISGHVSLFWYQQALGQGPEFLTYFQNEAQLDKSGLPSDRFFAERPEGSVSTLKIQRTQQEDSAVYLCASSLAWTARETQYFGPGTRLLVL.

This chain joins TRBV28 and TRBJ1-5, with 11 bases matching TRBD1. CDR3 length: 14 residues. V dropped 6 bases and J dropped 6; count of bases not matched to a gene: 4. CDR1 MDHEN and CDR2 SYDVKM come from the germline V gene. The CDR3 DNA sequence: TGTGCCAGCAGGCGGACAGGGGGCACTCAGCCCCAGCATTTT. It yields the protein CASRRTGGTQPQHF.

This chain joins TRBV5-1 and TRBJ2-1; D is unclear. The length of the CDR3 is 14 residues. Trimming took off 7 bases at V and 0 bases at J, with 11 bases between the two ends. CDR1 SGHRS and CDR2 YFSETQ come from the germline V gene. CDR3 in DNA: TGCGCCAGCCACCTTCTGGGCTCCTACAATGAGCAGTTCTTC. Protein sequence: CASHLLGSYNEQFF.

The V and J genes are TRBV28 and TRBJ1-4; D possibly corresponds to TRBD1 (6 bases). Germline loops: CDR1 MDHEN, CDR2 SYDVKM. The ends were cut back, 5 bases at V and 6 bases at J, with 13 bases in the middle. CDR3 size: 14 residues. The CDR3 spells CASSSRGEDEKLFF. The CDR3 nucleotides are TGTGCCAGCAGTAGTAGGGGGGAAGATGAAAAACTGTTTTTT.

This clonotype showed up many times. The chain joins TRBV15 to TRBJ2-1, with TRBD2 matching 7 bases. The trim removed 0 bases at V and 12 bases at J, leaving 2 bases unmatched. The CDR3 sequence is 12 residues long. The germline V gene has CDR1 LNHNV and CDR2 YYDKDF (reference sequence). The chain's CDR3 is CATSRDTSAQFF. As DNA, the CDR3 is TGTGCCACCAGCAGAGACACTAGCGCGCAGTTCTTC. The whole variable domain, filled in from reference TRBV15 and TRBJ2-1, reads DAMVIQNPRYQVTQFGKPVTLSCSQTLNHNVMYWYQQKSSQAPKLLFHYYDKDFNNEADTPDNFQSRRPNTSFCFLDIRSPGLGDTAMYLCATSRDTSAQFFGPGTRLTVL.

The V call is TRBV20-1, the J call TRBJ1-2, with D possibly being TRBD1 (5 bases). The CDR3 extends over 13 amino acids. Germline values: CDR1 DFQATT, CDR2 SNEGSKA (reference sequence). V gave up 4 bases and J gave up 4 bases, with 13 bases separating them. CDR3 in amino acids: CSAKGEGAYGYTF. CDR3 sequence (DNA): TGCAGTGCTAAAGGGGAAGGTGCCTATGGCTACACCTTC.

This clonotype was recorded a few times. CDR3 nucleotides: TGCAGCGTTCTGGTGACTGGGGCCAACGTCCTGACTTTC. Translated, it gives CSVLVTGANVLTF. V usage is TRBV29-1 and J usage is TRBJ2-6, with D unclear. CDR1 SQVTM and CDR2 ANQGSEA come from the germline V gene. The CDR3 consists of 13 residues. V was trimmed by 5 bases and J by 2 bases, leaving 7 bases between them.

This chain uses TRBV20-1 with TRBJ2-1, with TRBD2 matching 11 bases. Germline assignment: CDR1 DFQATT and CDR2 SNEGSKA (reference sequence). V lost 3 bases and J lost 6; bases outside the gene matches: 4. The CDR3 is 14 amino acids. This chain's CDR3 is CSARELAGVNEQFF. The CDR3 DNA follows: TGCAGTGCTAGGGAACTAGCGGGAGTCAATGAGCAGTTCTTC.

This clonotype was seen repeatedly, ten times or more. This chain uses TRBV5-1 with TRBJ2-1; no clear D. Germline assignment: CDR1 SGHRS and CDR2 YFSETQ. The CDR3 has 11 residues. The ends were cut back, 0 bases at V and 8 bases at J, with 3 bases in the middle. The CDR3 loop reads CASSLEDEQFF. Here the CDR3 DNA reads TGCGCCAGCAGCTTGGAGGATGAGCAGTTCTTC.

The chain has TRBV2 and TRBJ2-1; D perhaps matches TRBD2 (5 bases). The germline gives CDR1 SNHLY, CDR2 FYNNEI. The V gene lost 6 bases and the J gene lost 0 bases, with 9 bases spanning the gap. This CDR3 is built from 14 residues. The CDR3 DNA sequence: TGTGCCAGCAGCCCAGCGGCCTCCTACAATGAGCAGTTCTTC. Its protein is CASSPAASYNEQFF.

This clonotype was recorded many times. The chain links TRBV7-9 to TRBJ2-1; 10 nucleotides match TRBD2. The CDR3 is made up of 15 amino acids. The trim removed 5 bases at V and 4 bases at J, leaving 5 bases unmatched. CDR1 is SEHNR, CDR2 FQNEAQ, per germline (reference sequence). The CDR3 sequence is CASSRLAGGYNEQFF. CDR3 nucleotide sequence: TGTGCCAGCAGCCGCTTAGCGGGAGGTTACAATGAGCAGTTCTTC.

V gene TRBV24-1 combines with J gene TRBJ2-1, with a weak D call TRBD2 (6 bases). V lost 0 bases to trimming and J lost 8 bases, with 16 bases between them. The CDR3 has 16 residues. Germline CDR1 KGHDR, CDR2 SFDVKD. The CDR3 loop reads CATSDLNPETGDEQFF. CDR3 sequence (DNA): TGTGCCACCAGTGATTTGAACCCTGAAACGGGGGATGAGCAGTTCTTC.